A selection of T cell receptor beta chains follows, all from one sample in a study of blood T cells in healthy people across ages. Each CDR3 protein is one row after TCRdb ran MiXCR on the 5' RACE reads. The sample lists more than 650,000 distinct CDR3 sequences; 22% were seen once. Specimen: blood. These receptors were collected from a man between 70 and 80 years old in good health. Both conserved end residues are part of each CDR3. The D gene is left open where the match is weak. Size is omitted from some rows. Given values are once, few, many or a class for expanded clones.

V	J	size	D	DNA	CDR3
TRBV5-1	TRBJ2-5	-	-	TGCGCCAGCTGTAGATTGGCAGGCCAAGAGACCCAGTACTTC	CASCRLAGQETQYF
TRBV10-3	TRBJ2-1	-	TRBD2	TGTGCCATCAGCGGACTAGCAGCCTACAATGAGCAGTTCTTC	CAISGLAAYNEQFF
TRBV29-1	TRBJ2-5	few	-	TGCAGCGTTGGGGGGAGGGGGCTCACCGAGACCCAGTACTTC	CSVGGRGLTETQYF
TRBV18	TRBJ2-6	few	-	TGTGCCAGCTCACCACTGATGTCAAACTCTGGGGCCAACGTCCTGACTTTC	CASSPLMSNSGANVLTF
TRBV6-5	TRBJ2-4	few	TRBD2	TGTGCCAGCAGTTCCCCGGGGGAGCGGACTAGCAAAAACATTCAGTACTTC	CASSSPGERTSKNIQYF
TRBV10-3	TRBJ2-7	-	TRBD2	TGTGCCATCAAGCGGGACGACTACGAGCAGTACTTC	CAIKRDDYEQYF
TRBV7-9	TRBJ2-7	-	TRBD2	TGTGCCAGCAGCGATAGCGGGGGTAGGAATCCCTACGAGCAGTACTTC	CASSDSGGRNPYEQYF
TRBV12-3/TRBV12-4	TRBJ1-2	few	-	TGTGCCAGCAGTCCGCAGGGTTTTCGAGGCTACACCTTC	CASSPQGFRGYTF
TRBV3-1	TRBJ2-1	-	TRBD2	TGTGCCAGCAGCCAAGTTCTCGTCTCGGCTAGCGGGAGAAATGAGCAGTTCTTC	CASSQVLVSASGRNEQFF
TRBV6-5	TRBJ1-3	-	-	TGTGCCAGCAGTAGGGACACCGTCTCTGGAAACACCATATATTTT	CASSRDTVSGNTIYF
TRBV20-1	TRBJ2-1	many	-	TGCAGTGCTAGAGACGCAACGGGCCTTCCCAATGAGCAGTTCTTC	CSARDATGLPNEQFF
TRBV3-1	TRBJ1-1	-	-	TGTGCCAGCAGCTCCTTCCCGGGGGCCGGTTCTGAAGCTTTCTTT	CASSSFPGAGSEAFF
TRBV9	TRBJ1-2	few	-	TGTGCCAGCAGCCCTAATGACATCGGTGGCTACACCTTC	CASSPNDIGGYTF
TRBV25-1	TRBJ1-2	-	TRBD1	TGTGCCAGCAGAAGGGGACAGGGGGTAGGTGGCTACACCTTC	CASRRGQGVGGYTF
TRBV7-2	TRBJ2-7	-	-	TGTGCCAGCAGCTTAGGGGGCCGGGACTCTAAGTTCTACGAGCAGTACTTC	CASSLGGRDSKFYEQYF
TRBV11-2	TRBJ1-6	-	TRBD1	TGTGCCAGCGGGGGACAGTCTAATTCACCCCTCCACTTT	CASGGQSNSPLHF
TRBV20-1	TRBJ2-5	-	-	TGCAGTGCTAGCCGAGGGTTAGGGCGAGAGACCCAGTACTTC	CSASRGLGRETQYF
TRBV4-2	TRBJ2-1	-	-	TGTGCCAGCAGCCAAGTAAGGACAGAAGAGCAGTTCTTC	CASSQVRTEEQFF
TRBV10-3	TRBJ2-1	few	-	TGTGCCTCTGGGGCAGAGTACCCTCCTGAGCAGTTCTTC	CASGAEYPPEQFF
TRBV18	TRBJ2-3	-	-	TGTGCCAGCTCAATTAACGGCCTCACAGATACGCAGTATTTT	CASSINGLTDTQYF
TRBV3-1	TRBJ1-2	-	-	TGTGCCAGCAGCCAACTCCCCCCGCCAGACTACTATGGCTACACCTTC	CASSQLPPPDYYGYTF
TRBV12-3/TRBV12-4	TRBJ2-3	-	TRBD2	TGTGCCAGCAGTTATAGCGGGAGAGCAGATACGCAGTATTTT	CASSYSGRADTQYF
TRBV5-6	TRBJ2-3	-	-	TGTGCCAGCAGCTTTGGGGCAAGGGATACGCAGTATTTT	CASSFGARDTQYF
TRBV20-1	TRBJ2-1	few	TRBD2	TGCAGTGCTAGCTTCAGCGGGAGGGGGAATGAGCAGTTCTTC	CSASFSGRGNEQFF
TRBV7-9	TRBJ2-6	-	-	TGTGCCAGCAGGCTGGCGGGGTCTGGGGCCAACGTCCTGACCTTC	CASRLAGSGANVLTF
TRBV4-3	TRBJ1-1	-	-	TGCGCCAGCAGCCTCCGGATGGGGTCCAACACTGAAGCTTTCTTT	CASSLRMGSNTEAFF
TRBV7-2	TRBJ2-7	-	-	TGTGCCAGCAGCATAACTGGGACCTACGAGCAGTACTTC	CASSITGTYEQYF
TRBV3-1	TRBJ2-7	-	-	TGTGCCAGCAGCTCGGGGGACGGACTCTCCTACGAGCAGTACTTC	CASSSGDGLSYEQYF
TRBV24-1	TRBJ1-5	-	TRBD1	TGTGCCACCAGTGATTTACAGGGGAATCAGCCCCAGCATTTT	CATSDLQGNQPQHF
TRBV7-2	TRBJ1-2	many	TRBD1	TGTGCCAGCAGCTCCCCGACAGGGAGTGGCTACACCTTC	CASSSPTGSGYTF
TRBV7-2	TRBJ2-5	-	-	TGTGCCAGTGTAGCAAACCAAGAGACCCAGTACTTC	CASVANQETQYF
TRBV12-3/TRBV12-4	TRBJ1-4	few	-	TGTGCCAGCAGTTTAGCCCAGTGGAGTGAAAAACTGTTTTTT	CASSLAQWSEKLFF